The 20 T cell receptor beta chains reported below all come from one sample, sequenced in a study of T cell responses to AZD1222 COVID-19 vaccine. The protocol was immunoSEQ multiplex PCR, while the TCRdb copy is restricted to in-frame clones and leaves out a portion. The profile shows some 170,000 clones, about 92% of them singletons. The input for sequencing was peripheral blood, taken 28 days after the second AZD1222 dose. The receptors derive from an adult who received the AZD1222 COVID-19 vaccine.

This clone was observed a few times. V gene TRBV7-9 combines with J gene TRBJ1-1; D gene uncertain. The germline V gene has CDR1 SEHNR and CDR2 FQNEAQ (reference sequence). V was pared by 5 bases and J by 0 bases, with 13 bases between. CDR3 length equals 15 residues. This CDR3 is CASSRRGEMNTEAFF. The DNA of the CDR3 is TGTGCCAGCAGCCGAAGAGGCGAGATGAACACTGAAGCTTTCTTT. Full variable domain (rest looked up from reference TRBV7-9 and TRBJ1-1): DTGVSQNPRHKITKRGQNVTFRCDPISEHNRLYWYRQTLGQGPEFLTYFQNEAQLEKSRLLSDRFSAERPKGSFSTLEIQRTEQGDSAMYLCASSRRGEMNTEAFFGQGTRLTVV.

The chain combines TRBV7-2 with TRBJ1-1; D call uncertain. CDR3 length: 12 amino acids. Trimming removed 5 bases at V and 6 bases at J, with 10 bases between. Germline values: CDR1 SGHTA, CDR2 FQGNSA. The CDR3 bases are TGTGCCAGCAGCCCCCCCTCCCCTGAAGCTTTCTTT. Translation gives CASSPPSPEAFF.

The CDR3: CASSTQGAGNTIYF. CDR3 sequence (DNA): TGTGCCAGTAGTACACAGGGGGCTGGAAACACCATATATTTT. The chain uses TRBV19 and TRBJ1-3, with 8 bases fitting TRBD1. The CDR3 contains 14 residues. J gave up 2 bases and V 4 bases, and 1 base lay outside the gene matches. In germline, CDR1 is LNHDA, CDR2 SQIVND (reference sequence).

As regards this clone: At one end the junction does not follow the germline gene, possibly because of a read error. The chain recombines TRBV7-8 with TRBJ2-3, with D unresolved. The CDR3 is 14 amino acids. CDR1 is SGHVS and CDR2 is FQNEAQ in the germline V gene. The chain's CDR3 is CASGLGASTDTQYF. The CDR3 region has the DNA TGTGCCAGCGGCTTGGGTGCTAGCACAGATACGCAGTATTTT.

V and J are TRBV12-5 and TRBJ1-1; D not resolved. CDR1 and CDR2 from the germline V gene are LGHNT and FRNRAP. With 2 bases removed from V and 10 bases from J, the gap between germline ends came to 8 bases. The CDR3 sequence is 11 residues long. The CDR3 region is CASGLTVVAFF. The CDR3, as DNA: TGTGCTAGTGGTTTGACCGTCGTAGCTTTCTTT.

V usage is TRBV29-1 and J usage is TRBJ1-1; D is uncertain. The CDR3 consists of 11 residues. Trimming removed 5 bases at V and 5 bases at J, with 9 bases between. The germline V gene encodes CDR1 SQVTM and CDR2 ANQGSEA. DNA of the CDR3: TGCAGCGTTCAGATGGGAACTGAAGCTTTCTTT. Protein sequence: CSVQMGTEAFF.

A note on this clone: This sample also contains other DNA sequences that code for the same CDR3. The rearrangement links TRBV2 to TRBJ2-1; D is unclear. The V end lost 6 bases, the J end lost 1 base, and 10 bases lay between the germline ends. CDR1 and CDR2 from the germline V gene are SNHLY and FYNNEI. This CDR3 has 14 residues. As DNA, the CDR3 is TGTGCCAGCAGAGGCAGGAGTTCCTACAATGAGCAGTTCTTC. Protein sequence: CASRGRSSYNEQFF. The variable domain in full, with the rest retrieved from reference TRBV2 and TRBJ2-1, is EPEVTQTPSHQVTQMGQEVILRCVPISNHLYFYWYRQILGQKVEFLVSFYNNEISEKSEIFDDQFSVERPDGSNFTLKIRSTKLEDSAMYFCASRGRSSYNEQFFGPGTRLTVL.

The chain has TRBV7-9 and TRBJ1-5, with 8 bases lining up with TRBD1. There are 15 residues in the CDR3. V trimming: 5 bases; J trimming: 2 bases; junction bases outside the gene matches: 5. CDR1 and CDR2 (germline): SEHNR, FQNEAQ (reference sequence). Here the CDR3 reads CASSPMDRGNQPQHF. The CDR3 nucleotides are TGTGCCAGCAGCCCTATGGACAGGGGCAATCAGCCCCAGCATTTT. Variable domain in full (rest from reference TRBV7-9 and TRBJ1-5): DTGVSQNPRHKITKRGQNVTFRCDPISEHNRLYWYRQTLGQGPEFLTYFQNEAQLEKSRLLSDRFSAERPKGSFSTLEIQRTEQGDSAMYLCASSPMDRGNQPQHFGDGTRLSIL.

Here the CDR3 reads CASSPGQFGYGYTF. Here the CDR3 DNA reads TGCGCCAGCAGTCCAGGACAGTTTGGCTATGGCTACACCTTC. This chain joins TRBV10-2 and TRBJ1-2, with D possibly TRBD1 on 6 matching bases. Germline-derived CDR1 and CDR2 are WSHSY and SAAADI. CDR3 size: 14 residues. Trimming shortened V by 5 bases and J by 4 bases, and 14 bases separated the two germline ends.

This chain joins TRBV18 and TRBJ1-2; D not resolved. Germline V CDR1 and CDR2: KGHSH, LQKENI. The CDR3 length is 15 residues. The germline V and J ends were trimmed by 3 bases and 0 bases, with 11 bases remaining between them. This CDR3 is CASSPSGESNYGYTF. CDR3 DNA: TGTGCCAGCTCACCCAGTGGGGAGTCTAACTATGGCTACACCTTC.

The gene calls are TRBV2 and TRBJ1-2; the D gene is possibly TRBD1 (6 bases). The V end was cut by 4 bases, the J end by 4 bases, with 16 bases between. This CDR3 region has 15 residues. The germline V gene encodes CDR1 SNHLY and CDR2 FYNNEI. In nucleotides, the CDR3 is TGTGCCAGCAGTGTCGGCGGGGGCGCTGGCTATGGCTACACCTTC. Protein product: CASSVGGGAGYGYTF.

V and J are TRBV7-9 and TRBJ1-5; D is ambiguous. The CDR3 is 16 residues long. Germline CDR1 SEHNR, CDR2 FQNEAQ (reference sequence). V was shortened by 5 bases and J by 0 bases, with 14 bases between the two germline ends. Written as DNA, the CDR3 is TGTGCCAGCAGCCCGCGTGGGGTTCATAGCAATCAGCCCCAGCATTTT. Amino acids: CASSPRGVHSNQPQHF. Full variable domain (rest looked up from reference TRBV7-9 and TRBJ1-5): DTGVSQNPRHKITKRGQNVTFRCDPISEHNRLYWYRQTLGQGPEFLTYFQNEAQLEKSRLLSDRFSAERPKGSFSTLEIQRTEQGDSAMYLCASSPRGVHSNQPQHFGDGTRLSIL.

The chain employs TRBV6-5 and TRBJ1-1; possible D gene TRBD1, 5 bases. The germline V gene encodes CDR1 MNHEY and CDR2 SVGAGI. The CDR3 covers 12 residues. The V gene lost 6 bases and the J gene lost 4 bases, with 9 bases spanning the gap. CDR3 nucleotides: TGTGCCAGCAGCCTGGACATCACTGAAGCTTTCTTT. It codes for CASSLDITEAFF.

V is TRBV3-1 (or the pseudogene TRBV3-2) and J is TRBJ2-2, with 9 bases matching TRBD2. V lost 4 bases to trimming and J lost 5 bases; unmatched junction nucleotides: 8. The CDR3 totals 16 residues. Germline V gene data show CDR1 as LGHDT and CDR2 as YNNKEL (reference sequence). DNA for the CDR3: TGTGCCAGCAGCCCGACGGCGGGGGGGTGGACCGGGGAGCTGTTTTTT. It is translated as CASSPTAGGWTGELFF.

This rearrangement joins TRBV6-6 to TRBJ1-2, with 9 bases fitting TRBD1. The CDR3 is made up of 14 amino acids. The germline V gene encodes CDR1 MNHNY and CDR2 SVGAGI (reference sequence). Trimming cost V 8 bases and J 4 bases; bases outside gene matches: 8. In nucleotides, the CDR3 is TGTGCCAGCGGAATGGACAGGGGACGCTATGGCTACACCTTC. This encodes CASGMDRGRYGYTF.

This chain links TRBV18 with TRBJ2-2, with 8 bases aligning to TRBD2. Germline V lookup: CDR1 KGHSH, CDR2 LQKENI. The CDR3 consists of 16 residues. With V trimmed by 0 bases and J by 6 bases, 6 bases remained unmatched. In DNA form, the CDR3 reads TGTGCCAGCTCACCACCTACGGGGGGGCCTTCCGGGGAGCTGTTTTTT. This codes for CASSPPTGGPSGELFF.

The rearrangement uses TRBV15 and TRBJ2-5; TRBD2 is a possible D gene (5 bases). Germline V gives CDR1 LNHNV, CDR2 YYDKDF (reference sequence). This CDR3 region has 12 residues. Trimming left V 0 bases short and J 7 bases short, with 6 bases between. The CDR3 sequence is CATSRDAGTQYF. The CDR3 nucleotides read TGTGCCACCAGCAGAGACGCGGGGACCCAGTACTTC.

This chain joins TRBV27 and TRBJ1-2; 7 bases match TRBD1. The J segment lost 5 bases and the V segment lost 3 bases, leaving 9 bases of the junction unmatched. Looked up from germline, CDR1 is MNHEY and CDR2 is SMNVEV (reference sequence). The CDR3 totals 15 residues. This CDR3 reads CASSFRGQPLYGYTF. The CDR3 DNA follows: TGTGCCAGCAGTTTTAGGGGACAGCCTCTATATGGCTACACCTTC.

The chain combines TRBV5-1 with TRBJ2-5; 8 positions match TRBD2. CDR1 and CDR2 from the germline V gene are SGHRS and YFSETQ. This CDR3 has 15 residues. The V and J ends lost 1 base and 3 bases, in that order; junction bases with no gene match: 5. The CDR3 loop is CASSLLTSGEETQYF. In nucleotides, the CDR3 is TGCGCCAGCAGCTTGCTCACTAGCGGTGAAGAGACCCAGTACTTC.

This chain uses TRBV6-5 with TRBJ2-7; D might be TRBD2 (5 bases). The CDR3 length is 13 residues. V was pared by 5 bases and J by 5 bases, with 13 bases between. Germline V gene sequence: CDR1 MNHEY, CDR2 SVGAGI. The CDR3: CASSRPLGHEQYF. For the CDR3, the DNA is TGTGCCAGCAGTCGCCCACTAGGCCACGAGCAGTACTTC.